The 21 T cell receptor beta chains reported below all come from one sample, sequenced in a study of blood T cells in healthy people across ages. Primed by a sample-barcoded 5' primer and a J-beta primer mix, a second PCR proceeded for roughly 6 to 12 cycles. TCRdb passed the 5' RACE reads through MiXCR, listing each CDR3 protein once. The sample lists roughly 650,000 distinct CDR3 sequences; approximately 29% were seen once. Sequences were obtained from blood. The source of these receptors is a woman of 80 years or more in good health.

This clonotype turned up a few times. Just one base apart from a much larger clone, this may be a read error. The genes are TRBV5-5 and TRBJ2-3, with D possibly called TRBD1 or TRBD2 (5 bases each). This CDR3 has 15 residues. The ends were cut back, 3 bases at V and 6 bases at J, with 17 bases in the middle. CDR1 SGHKS and CDR2 YYEKEE come from the germline V gene (reference sequence). CDR3 DNA: TGTGCCAGCAGCTGGGGACCGATAGGATTGGATACGCAGTATTTT. This gives the protein CASSWGPIGLDTQYF.

The sample holds a few counts of this clonotype. This could be a read error, since a much larger clone is one nucleotide away. The rearrangement joins TRBV7-2 to TRBJ2-5; 7 positions agree with TRBD1. This CDR3 is 13 amino acids long. Germline V gene data show CDR1 as SGHTA and CDR2 as FQGNSA. V gave up 6 bases and J gave up 11 bases; unmatched junction bases: 12. CDR3 amino acids: CASRVGQNNEQYF. CDR3 DNA sequence: TGTGCCAGCAGGGTGGGACAGAACAATGAGCAGTACTTC.

This clonotype has only a few counts. Relative to the germline gene, one junction end is altered; a read error may explain this. The chain combines TRBV2 with TRBJ1-1, with no clear D. The CDR3 is made up of 15 amino acids. Germline V gene sequence: CDR1 SNHLY, CDR2 FYNNEI. CDR3 sequence: CASIPLAVSNTEAFF. Written as DNA, the CDR3 is TGTGCTAGCATCCCCCTCGCGGTCAGTAACACTGAAGCTTTCTTT.

The V gene is TRBV28, the J gene TRBJ1-4; TRBD1 aligns across 11 bases. The CDR3 runs 16 residues. With V trimmed by 6 bases and J by 7 bases, 10 bases remained unmatched. Germline V CDR1 and CDR2: MDHEN, SYDVKM. The CDR3 DNA reads TGTGCCAGCAGCACGGGACAGGGGGTGAGAGGTGAAAAACTGTTTTTT. Residues: CASSTGQGVRGEKLFF.

The rearrangement joins TRBV7-3 to TRBJ2-3, with 9 bases fitting TRBD1. Germline V lookup: CDR1 SGHTA, CDR2 FQGTGA. The V and J ends lost 8 bases and 6 bases, in that order; junction bases with no gene match: 24. The CDR3 loop spans 19 amino acids. This chain's CDR3 is CASSTVGQGFFSRNDTQYF. Written as DNA, the CDR3 is TGTGCCAGCTCGACCGTGGGACAGGGATTTTTCTCTCGCAACGATACGCAGTATTTT. The full variable domain, in which reference TRBV7-3 and TRBJ2-3 provide the parts outside the CDR3, is GAGVSQTPSNKVTEKGKYVELRCDPISGHTALYWYRQSLGQGPEFLIYFQGTGAADDSGLPNDRFFAVRPEGSVSTLKIQRTERGDSAVYLCASSTVGQGFFSRNDTQYFGPGTRLTVL.

This clonotype was observed a handful of times. The chain recombines TRBV19 with TRBJ2-1, with TRBD1 as a possible D gene (6 bases). The germline V and J ends were trimmed by 4 bases and 4 bases, with 14 bases remaining between them. The CDR3 has 15 residues. The germline gives CDR1 LNHDA, CDR2 SQIVND (reference sequence). CDR3 in DNA: TGTGCCAGTAGTACACGACCCACAGGGTACAATGAGCAGTTCTTC. Amino acid sequence: CASSTRPTGYNEQFF.

This clonotype was recorded a few times. A read error is possible here, since a much larger clone lies one base away. V usage is TRBV7-2 and J usage is TRBJ2-2; 7 bases align to TRBD2. The CDR3 contains 14 residues. CDR1 SGHTA and CDR2 FQGNSA come from the germline V gene. For the CDR3, the DNA is TGTGCCAGCAGCCGACTGGCCGGGAGCGGGGAGCGGTTTTTT. Amino acids: CASSRLAGSGERFF. The variable domain in full, completed from reference TRBV7-2 and TRBJ2-2, reads GAGVSQSPSNKVTEKGKDVELRCDPISGHTALYWYRQSLGQGLEFLIYFQGNSAPDKSGLPSDRFSAERTGGSVSTLTIQRTQQEDSAVYLCASSRLAGSGERFFGEGSRLTVL.

This clonotype showed up many times. The chain couples TRBV7-2 to TRBJ1-2; unclear D gene. Trimming took 1 base from V and 7 from J, leaving 16 bases between them. Per germline, CDR1 SGHTA and CDR2 FQGNSA. The CDR3 runs 15 residues. The CDR3 reads CASSLDSRPPSGYTF. CDR3 in DNA: TGTGCCAGCAGCTTAGATAGCCGGCCGCCCTCTGGCTACACCTTC.

Comment on this clonotype: One end of the junction varies from germline; a read error may be responsible. The CDR3 DNA is TGTGCCAGCAGCAAAGACACAAGCTCCTATAATTCACCCCTCCACTTT. This sequence encodes CASSKDTSSYNSPLHF. The V and J genes are TRBV3-1 and TRBJ1-6; D unresolved. The CDR3 extends over 16 amino acids. Germline-derived CDR1 and CDR2 are LGHDT and YNNKEL (reference sequence). Supplemented by reference TRBV3-1 and TRBJ1-6, the full variable domain reads DTAVSQTPKYLVTQMGNDKSIKCEQNLGHDTMYWYKQDSKKFLKIMFSYNNKELIINETVPNRFSPKSPDKAHLNLHINSLELGDSAVYFCASSKDTSSYNSPLHFGNGTRLTVT.

The sample holds many counts of this clonotype. The chain links TRBV9 to TRBJ2-3; no definite D call. The CDR3 loop spans 14 amino acids. Per the germline V gene, CDR1 is SGDLS and CDR2 is YYNGEE. V gave up 2 bases and J gave up 0 bases, with 7 bases separating them. The DNA of the CDR3 is TGTGCCAGCAGCGTTGGGCCTAGCACAGATACGCAGTATTTT. Protein sequence: CASSVGPSTDTQYF.

This clonotype was seen many times. The chain links TRBV4-1 to TRBJ2-6; unclear D gene. With 4 bases removed from V and 1 base from J, the gap between germline ends came to 8 bases. Germline CDR1 and CDR2: MGHRA and YSYEKL. The CDR3 contains 15 residues. DNA for the CDR3: TGCGCCAGCAGCCCCGAGGAATCTGGGGCCAACGTCCTGACTTTC. Its translation: CASSPEESGANVLTF.

The rearrangement joins TRBV12-3 or TRBV12-4 to TRBJ1-2; D ambiguous. This CDR3 region has 13 residues. Trimming pared 3 bases from V and 6 bases from J, leaving 11 bases between. This chain's CDR3 is CASSLREEHGYTF. CDR3 bases: TGTGCCAGCAGTTTGAGAGAGGAGCATGGCTACACCTTC.

The V call is TRBV24-1, the J call TRBJ2-2, with D tentatively TRBD2 (5 bases). CDR1 is KGHDR and CDR2 is SFDVKD in the germline V gene. The CDR3 loop spans 15 amino acids. Trimming left V 2 bases short and J 1 base short, with 7 bases between. For the CDR3, the DNA is TGTGCCACCAGTGATTCCGGGAAGAACACCGGGGAGCTGTTTTTT. Translating gives CATSDSGKNTGELFF.

There are many counts of this clonotype. A read error may explain this, as a much larger clone is one base away. The chain carries TRBV11-1 and TRBJ2-3; D uncertain. The germline V gene has CDR1 SGHAT and CDR2 FQDESV (reference sequence). The CDR3 spans 12 residues. The V end was cut by 1 base, the J end by 3 bases, with 2 bases between. CDR3 residues: CASSLETDTQYF. The CDR3 DNA reads as TGTGCCAGCAGCTTAGAGACAGATACGCAGTATTTT.

Note on this clonotype: This may arise from a read error, as a much more abundant clone is one base away. This chain connects TRBV11-2 to TRBJ2-3; tentatively, D is TRBD2 (6 bases). CDR1 is SGHAT and CDR2 is FQNNGV in the germline V gene. CDR3 length equals 12 residues. V dropped 10 bases and J dropped 14 bases, with 22 bases sitting between them. The CDR3 DNA reads TGTGCCACCCGTTCGGGGGTTGGTTTTCGGTATTTT. Its translation is CATRSGVGFRYF.

This clonotype was observed once. The chain combines TRBV6-6 with TRBJ2-3; D not resolved. CDR3 length: 13 residues. The germline CDR1 and CDR2 sequences are MNHNY and SVGAGI (reference sequence). Trimming took off 5 bases at V and 4 bases at J, with 10 bases between the two ends. The CDR3 spells CASSHPAADTQYF. DNA for the CDR3: TGTGCCAGCAGTCATCCAGCCGCAGATACGCAGTATTTT.

This clonotype has more than one count but fewer than ten. The chain couples TRBV18 to TRBJ2-5, with D perhaps TRBD2 (5 bases). The DNA end lines up better with TRBJ2-7; the J call may be wrong. This CDR3 is 16 amino acids long. Germline loops: CDR1 KGHSH, CDR2 LQKENI. For the CDR3, the DNA is TGTGCCAGCTCACCCCCCAACTCGGGATATTCGGGCGAGCAGTACTTC. Protein: CASSPPNSGYSGEQYF.

The chain uses TRBV4-1 and TRBJ2-1; TRBD2 matches 7 bases. The CDR3 covers 14 residues. The ends lost 7 bases at V and 6 bases at J; junction bases unmatched: 9. In germline, CDR1 is MGHRA, CDR2 YSYEKL. The CDR3 reads CASTAGGRFNEQFF. CDR3 bases: TGCGCCAGCACCGCTGGCGGGAGATTCAATGAGCAGTTCTTC.

The chain employs TRBV2 and TRBJ1-1, with a possible D match to TRBD1 (5 bases). This CDR3 contains 16 residues. V was trimmed by 6 bases and J by 4 bases, leaving 21 bases between them. Germline V CDR1 and CDR2: SNHLY, FYNNEI. CDR3 in DNA: TGTGCCAGCAGCCGCTTGGCGGCAGCTCAGGGCACTGAAGCTTTCTTT. Its translation is CASSRLAAAQGTEAFF.

This clonotype was recorded a few times. A read error may explain this, as a much larger clone is one base away. The chain combines TRBV12-3 or TRBV12-4 with TRBJ2-3; D is perhaps TRBD2 (7 bases). The CDR3 has 16 residues. Trimming stripped 7 bases from V and 7 bases from J, with 24 bases between. The CDR3 DNA is TGTGCCAGCACTCCCCGCGGGGGCGCAAAAACACATACGCAGTATTTT. This gives the protein CASTPRGGAKTHTQYF.

In its sample, this clonotype was seen once. Since a much larger clone is just one base distant, this may be a read error. The conserved final phenylalanine or tryptophan is absent from the CDR3, which likely points to a read error. V is TRBV2 and J is TRBJ1-2; D call uncertain. Germline lookup yields CDR1 SNHLY and CDR2 FYNNEI. This CDR3 has 13 amino acids. Trimming removed 3 bases from V and 4 bases from J, with 9 bases in between. The CDR3 sequence is CASSERQLYGYTL. The CDR3 DNA is TGTGCCAGCAGTGAGCGTCAGCTCTATGGCTACACCCTC.